This TCR beta chain was observed in a study of blood T cell repertoires in COVID-19. For the study at large: PBMCs, B-cell-depleted T cells, or T cells were the source of the cDNA or gDNA that made up the material.

The V end lost 4 bases, the J end lost 0 bases, and 12 bases lay between the germline ends. This CDR3 is 15 amino acids long. Germline CDR1 and CDR2: MGHRA and YSYEKL. This clone has more than one count but fewer than ten. As handled by the study authors: Nucleated cell number was recorded as an estimate derived from reference gene primer amplification. Produced via immunoSEQ multiplex PCR; TCRdb's table is partial and in-frame only. The DNA was the basis for D and trimming; V, J and clone size are from that table. Among 110,000 to 150,000 clones listed, more than 75% were seen once. The chain employs TRBV4-1 and TRBJ1-1, with D possibly matching TRBD1 (6 bases). Sequencing was performed on peripheral blood. The TCR comes from a woman aged 45-60 years with acute or convalescent COVID-19. The CDR3 sequence: CASSRGEGVNTEAFF. DNA for the CDR3: TGCGCCAGCAGCCGAGGGGAGGGGGTGAACACTGAAGCTTTCTTT.